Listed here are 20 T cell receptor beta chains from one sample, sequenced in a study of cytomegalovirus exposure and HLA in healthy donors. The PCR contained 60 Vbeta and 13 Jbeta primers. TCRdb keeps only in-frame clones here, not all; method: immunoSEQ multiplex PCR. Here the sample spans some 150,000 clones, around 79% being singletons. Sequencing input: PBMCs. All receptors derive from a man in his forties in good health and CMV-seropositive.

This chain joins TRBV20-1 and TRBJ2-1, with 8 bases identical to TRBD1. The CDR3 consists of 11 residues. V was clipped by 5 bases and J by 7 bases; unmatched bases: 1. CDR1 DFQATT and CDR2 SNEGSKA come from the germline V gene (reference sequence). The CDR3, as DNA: TGCAGTGCTGGACAGGGAAATGAGCAGTTCTTC. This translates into CSAGQGNEQFF.

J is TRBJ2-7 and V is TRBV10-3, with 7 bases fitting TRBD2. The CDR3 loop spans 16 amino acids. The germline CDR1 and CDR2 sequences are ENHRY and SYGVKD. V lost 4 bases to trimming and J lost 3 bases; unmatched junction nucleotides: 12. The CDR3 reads CAISVEWASGNYEQYF. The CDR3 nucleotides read TGTGCCATCAGTGTCGAGTGGGCTAGCGGTAACTACGAGCAGTACTTC.

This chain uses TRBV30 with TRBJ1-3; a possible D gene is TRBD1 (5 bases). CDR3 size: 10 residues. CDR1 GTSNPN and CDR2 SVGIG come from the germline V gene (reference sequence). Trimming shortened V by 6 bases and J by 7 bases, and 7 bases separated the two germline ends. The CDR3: CACGGNTIYF. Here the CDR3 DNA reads TGTGCCTGCGGGGGGAACACCATATATTTT.

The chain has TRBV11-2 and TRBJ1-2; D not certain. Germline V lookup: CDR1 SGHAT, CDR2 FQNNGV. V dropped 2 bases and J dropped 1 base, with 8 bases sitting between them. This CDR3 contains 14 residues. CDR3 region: CASSLSASNYGYTF. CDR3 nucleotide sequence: TGTGCCAGCAGCTTAAGCGCGAGTAACTATGGCTACACCTTC. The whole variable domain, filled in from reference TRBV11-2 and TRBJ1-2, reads EAGVAQSPRYKIIEKRQSVAFWCNPISGHATLYWYQQILGQGPKLLIQFQNNGVVDDSQLPKDRFSAERLKGVDSTLKIQPAKLEDSAVYLCASSLSASNYGYTFGSGTRLTVV.

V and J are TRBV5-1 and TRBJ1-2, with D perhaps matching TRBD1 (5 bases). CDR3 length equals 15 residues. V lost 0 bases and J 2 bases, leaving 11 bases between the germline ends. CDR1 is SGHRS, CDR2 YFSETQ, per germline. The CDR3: CASSLDAGLNYGYTF. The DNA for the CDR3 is TGCGCCAGCAGCTTGGATGCAGGGTTAAACTATGGCTACACCTTC. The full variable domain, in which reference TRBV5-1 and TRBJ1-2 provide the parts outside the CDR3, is KAGVTQTPRYLIKTRGQQVTLSCSPISGHRSVSWYQQTPGQGLQFLFEYFSETQRNKGNFPGRFSGRQFSNSRSEMNVSTLELGDSALYLCASSLDAGLNYGYTFGSGTRLTVV.

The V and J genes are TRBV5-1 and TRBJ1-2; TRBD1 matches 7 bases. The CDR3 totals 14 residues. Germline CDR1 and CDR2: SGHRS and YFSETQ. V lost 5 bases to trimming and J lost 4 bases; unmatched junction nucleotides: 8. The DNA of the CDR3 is TGCGCCAGCAGTAATAGACAGGGTGCCTATGGCTACACCTTC. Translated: CASSNRQGAYGYTF. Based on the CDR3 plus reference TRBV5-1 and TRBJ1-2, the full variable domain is KAGVTQTPRYLIKTRGQQVTLSCSPISGHRSVSWYQQTPGQGLQFLFEYFSETQRNKGNFPGRFSGRQFSNSRSEMNVSTLELGDSALYLCASSNRQGAYGYTFGSGTRLTVV.

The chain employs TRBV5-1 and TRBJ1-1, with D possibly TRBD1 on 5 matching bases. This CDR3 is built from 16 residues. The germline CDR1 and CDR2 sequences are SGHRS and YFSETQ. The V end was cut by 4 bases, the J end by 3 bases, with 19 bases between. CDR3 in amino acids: CASSRAAGWGDTEAFF. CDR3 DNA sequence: TGCGCCAGCAGCCGGGCTGCAGGGTGGGGTGACACTGAAGCTTTCTTT.

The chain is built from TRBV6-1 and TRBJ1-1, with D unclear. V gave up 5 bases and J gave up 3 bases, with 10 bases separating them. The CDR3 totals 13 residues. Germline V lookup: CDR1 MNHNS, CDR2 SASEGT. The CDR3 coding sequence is TGTGCCAGCAGTACGAGGGAGGACACTGAAGCTTTCTTT. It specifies CASSTREDTEAFF.

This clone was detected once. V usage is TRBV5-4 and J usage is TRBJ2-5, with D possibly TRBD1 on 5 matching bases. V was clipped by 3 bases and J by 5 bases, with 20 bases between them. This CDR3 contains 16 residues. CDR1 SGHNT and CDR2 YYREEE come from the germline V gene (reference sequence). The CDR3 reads CASSSKETRYRETQYF. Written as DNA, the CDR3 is TGTGCCAGCAGCTCGAAGGAGACCCGTTACAGGGAGACCCAGTACTTC.

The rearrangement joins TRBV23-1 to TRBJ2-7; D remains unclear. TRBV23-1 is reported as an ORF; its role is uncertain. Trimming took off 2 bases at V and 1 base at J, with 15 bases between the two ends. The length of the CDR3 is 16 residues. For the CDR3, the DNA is TGCGCCAGCAGTCAACCCGTTGTCAGGCCATCCTACGAGCAGTACTTC. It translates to CASSQPVVRPSYEQYF.

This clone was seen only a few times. The CDR3 coding sequence is TGTGCCAGCAGCTTAGATCCGACAGCGAACACTGAAGCTTTCTTT. Translation: CASSLDPTANTEAFF. The genes are TRBV11-2 and TRBJ1-1; a possible D gene is TRBD1 (5 bases). V lost 0 bases to trimming and J lost 1 base, with 9 bases between them. This CDR3 has 15 amino acids. Germline V CDR1 and CDR2: SGHAT, FQNNGV.

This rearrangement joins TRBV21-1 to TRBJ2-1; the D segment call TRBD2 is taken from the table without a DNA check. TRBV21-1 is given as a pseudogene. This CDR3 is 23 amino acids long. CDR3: CASSYQTLGSSSGGPARGGEQFF. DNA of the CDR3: TGTGCCAGCAGCTACCAAACACTCGGTTCCTCTAGCGGAGGCCCCGCAAGGGGAGGTGAGCAGTTCTTC.

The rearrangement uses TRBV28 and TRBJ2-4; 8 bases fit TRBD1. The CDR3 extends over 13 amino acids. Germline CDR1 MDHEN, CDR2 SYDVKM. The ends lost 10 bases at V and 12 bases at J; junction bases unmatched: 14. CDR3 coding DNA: TGTGCCACCTTGACAGGGGCCGGGGACAGTCAGTACTTC. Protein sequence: CATLTGAGDSQYF.

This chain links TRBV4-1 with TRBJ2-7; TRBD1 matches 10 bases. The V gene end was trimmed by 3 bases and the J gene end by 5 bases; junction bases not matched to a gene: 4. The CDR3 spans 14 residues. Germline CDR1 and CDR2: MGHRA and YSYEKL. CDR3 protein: CASSQGGTGDEQYF. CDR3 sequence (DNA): TGCGCCAGCAGCCAGGGCGGGACAGGGGACGAGCAGTACTTC.

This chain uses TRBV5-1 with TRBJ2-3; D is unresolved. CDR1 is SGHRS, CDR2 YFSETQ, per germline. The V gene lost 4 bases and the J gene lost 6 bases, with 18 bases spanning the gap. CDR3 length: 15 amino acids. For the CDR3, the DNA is TGCGCCAGCAGCGATCTAGACTTGCACATGGATACGCAGTATTTT. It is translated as CASSDLDLHMDTQYF.

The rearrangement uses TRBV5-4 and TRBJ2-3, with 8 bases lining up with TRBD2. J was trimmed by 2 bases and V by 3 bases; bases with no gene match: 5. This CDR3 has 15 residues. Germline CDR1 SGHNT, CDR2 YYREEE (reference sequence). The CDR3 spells CASSSRAGATDTQYF. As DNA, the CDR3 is TGTGCCAGCAGCTCGCGAGCGGGAGCCACAGATACGCAGTATTTT.

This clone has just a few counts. As DNA, the CDR3 is TGTGCCAGCACCCTATCTAAGACAGGCTTTGGTGAAAAACTGTTTTTT. The encoded protein is CASTLSKTGFGEKLFF. This chain connects TRBV7-9 to TRBJ1-4; a possible D gene is TRBD1 (6 bases). Germline V lookup: CDR1 SEHNR, CDR2 FQNEAQ (reference sequence). Trimming took 7 bases from V and 7 from J, leaving 22 bases between them. CDR3 length: 16 amino acids.

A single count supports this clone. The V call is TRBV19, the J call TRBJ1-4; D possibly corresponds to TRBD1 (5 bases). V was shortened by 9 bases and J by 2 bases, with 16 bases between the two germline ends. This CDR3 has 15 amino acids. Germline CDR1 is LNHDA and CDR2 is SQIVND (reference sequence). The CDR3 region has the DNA TGTGCCAGCTCAAGGGGCGGGGAGACTAATGAAAAACTGTTTTTT. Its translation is CASSRGGETNEKLFF. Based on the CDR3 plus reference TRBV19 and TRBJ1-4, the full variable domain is DGGITQSPKYLFRKEGQNVTLSCEQNLNHDAMYWYRQDPGQGLRLIYYSQIVNDFQKGDIAEGYSVSREKKESFPLTVTSAQKNPTAFYLCASSRGGETNEKLFFGSGTQLSVL.

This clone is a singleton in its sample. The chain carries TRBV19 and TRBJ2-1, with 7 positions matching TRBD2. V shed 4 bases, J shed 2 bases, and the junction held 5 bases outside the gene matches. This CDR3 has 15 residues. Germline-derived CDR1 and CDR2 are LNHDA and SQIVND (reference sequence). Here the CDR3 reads CASSTQAGTYNEQFF. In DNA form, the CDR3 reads TGTGCCAGTAGTACCCAAGCGGGAACCTACAATGAGCAGTTCTTC.

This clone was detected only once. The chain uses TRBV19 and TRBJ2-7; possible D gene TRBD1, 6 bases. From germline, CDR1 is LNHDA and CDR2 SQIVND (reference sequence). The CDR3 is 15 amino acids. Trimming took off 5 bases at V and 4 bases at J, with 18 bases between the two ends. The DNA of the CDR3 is TGTGCCAGTAGTGAGCGGTACAGGGATTCGTACGAGCAGTACTTC. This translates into CASSERYRDSYEQYF.